The 28 T cell receptor beta chains below all came from one sample that was sequenced in a study of T cell clonality in common variable immunodeficiency. The protocol was immunoSEQ multiplex PCR, while the TCRdb copy is restricted to in-frame clones and leaves out a portion. Altogether 80,000 or so clones were found in the sample, and no singletons occur. Material: peripheral blood mononuclear cells. These receptors were taken from a person between 18 and 69 years old in good health.

This clone was detected many times. The CDR3 extends 3 residues past the end of the read, so its final part is completed from the germline J gene. The J gene is TRBJ2-7, the V gene TRBV10-3; 9 bases are a match to TRBD1. The germline V gene encodes CDR1 ENHRY and CDR2 SYGVKD. The CDR3 is made up of 14 amino acids. V gave up 4 bases and J gave up 6 bases; unmatched junction bases: 7. CDR3 DNA, as far as it was read: TGTGCCATCAGTGCCCGACAGGGGGTATCCGAG. Translation: CAISARQGVSE. The full CDR3 protein is CAISARQGVSEQYF.

This clone has ten or more counts. Coverage ceases 3 residues before the CDR3 finishes, and the germline J gene fills in the end. V and J are TRBV11-2 and TRBJ1-6; the D is unclear. The CDR3 is 11 residues long. In germline, CDR1 is SGHAT, CDR2 FQNNGV. The covered CDR3 bases are TGTGCCAGCAGCTTAGATTTCACC. Translation: CASSLDFT. The full-length CDR3 reads as CASSLDFTLHF.

In this sample, this clone turned up a few times. The read terminates 3 residues before the CDR3 end, so the remaining end is supplied by the germline J gene. This chain joins TRBV19 and TRBJ2-2, with 7 bases matching TRBD1. The V gene's germline CDR1 is LNHDA and CDR2 SQIVND (reference sequence). V dropped 6 bases and J dropped 7; count of bases not matched to a gene: 11. This CDR3 region has 15 residues. The sequenced CDR3 bases are TGTGCCAGTAGCCCGCTCGACAGGGAGTTCGGGGAG. Translation gives CASSPLDREFGE. The entire CDR3 protein reads CASSPLDREFGELFF.

This clone was counted at least ten times. The observed sequence ends 3 residues before the CDR3 terminus, with the missing tail filled in from the germline J gene. The chain links TRBV14 to TRBJ1-1; D remains unclear. Trimming left V 3 bases short and J 1 base short, with 6 bases between. CDR1 is SGHDN and CDR2 is FVKESK in the germline V gene. The CDR3 is made up of 13 amino acids. The CDR3 region is CASSHYRNTEAFF. CDR3 bases read: TGTGCCAGCAGCCATTATAGGAACACTGAA.

The sample holds many counts of this clone. The sequenced fragment ends 3 residues before the CDR3 boundary, so the rest is inferred from the germline J gene. This chain joins TRBV7-3 and TRBJ2-1, with 12 positions matching TRBD2. There are 15 residues in the CDR3. Germline lookup yields CDR1 SGHTA and CDR2 FQGTGA. With 3 bases clipped from V and 9 bases from J, the junction kept 6 bases outside the gene matches. The covered CDR3 bases are TGTGCCAGCAGCTTGACTAGCGGGAGCTCGCGTGAG. Residues: CASSLTSGSSRE. The entire CDR3 is CASSLTSGSSREQFF. The variable domain in full, with the rest retrieved from reference TRBV7-3 and TRBJ2-1, is GAGVSQTPSNKVTEKGKYVELRCDPISGHTALYWYRQSLGQGPEFLIYFQGTGAADDSGLPNDRFFAVRPEGSVSTLKIQRTERGDSAVYLCASSLTSGSSREQFFGPGTRLTVL.

This clone was detected ten times or more. Coverage ceases 3 residues before the CDR3 finishes, and the germline J gene fills in the end. The J gene is TRBJ1-3, the V gene TRBV10-3; D is uncertain. The ends were cut back, 4 bases at V and 4 bases at J, with 23 bases in the middle. The CDR3 extends over 18 amino acids. Germline loops: CDR1 ENHRY, CDR2 SYGVKD. The CDR3 bases that were read are TGTGCCATCAGTGGTGCGGATTTCGTAGGCTCGTCCGGAAACACC. Translating gives CAISGADFVGSSGNT. The full CDR3 reads CAISGADFVGSSGNTIYF.

This clone has ten or more counts. The DNA ends 3 residues before the CDR3 does, and the rest of the CDR3 is filled in from the germline J gene. This sequence joins TRBV19 and TRBJ2-3, with 10 bases aligning to TRBD2. V gave up 7 bases and J gave up 1 base; unmatched junction bases: 5. Germline V gene sequence: CDR1 LNHDA, CDR2 SQIVND (reference sequence). CDR3 length equals 15 residues. The CDR3: CASNSGRAGTDTQYF. CDR3 bases read: TGTGCCAGTAACAGCGGGAGGGCCGGCACAGATACG.

This clone was recorded many times. The read comes to an end 3 residues before the CDR3 does, leaving the germline J gene to fill in the end. The chain joins TRBV30 to TRBJ2-2, with TRBD2 identical over 8 bases. Germline CDR1 reads GTSNPN; CDR2 reads SVGIG (reference sequence). The CDR3 contains 16 residues. V lost 5 bases, J lost 1 base, and 9 bases stayed unmatched. The CDR3 region is CAWAPLRGGNTGELFF. The part of the CDR3 DNA that was read is TGTGCCTGGGCCCCCCTCCGGGGGGGGAACACCGGGGAG.

This clone was counted many times. With the read ending 3 residues before the CDR3 end, the germline J gene is used to fill in that end. The J gene is TRBJ2-3, the V gene TRBV20-1; 7 bases align to TRBD1. CDR3 length: 14 residues. Germline V gene lookup returns CDR1 DFQATT and CDR2 SNEGSKA (reference sequence). Trimming cost V 4 bases and J 0 bases; bases outside gene matches: 4. The CDR3 bases that were read are TGCAGTGCTAAGGGACAGCCTAGCACAGATACG. Protein sequence: CSAKGQPSTDT. The whole CDR3 sequence reads CSAKGQPSTDTQYF.

This clone was found many times. The read comes to an end 3 residues before the CDR3 does, leaving the germline J gene to fill in the end. The chain joins TRBV5-4 to TRBJ2-1, with D perhaps TRBD2 (5 bases). Per the germline V gene, CDR1 is SGHNT and CDR2 is YYREEE (reference sequence). This CDR3 region has 14 residues. V was trimmed by 0 bases and J by 7 bases, leaving 11 bases between them. The CDR3 bases that were read are TGTGCCAGCAGCTTGGAACTAGTCTCAAATGAG. Translation gives CASSLELVSNE. From start to end, the CDR3 is CASSLELVSNEQFF.

This clone was observed at least ten times. The CDR3 end lies 3 residues beyond the end of the read and is filled in from the germline J gene. This chain links TRBV7-3 with TRBJ2-7; 8 bases line up with TRBD1. This CDR3 is 13 amino acids long. The germline V gene has CDR1 SGHTA and CDR2 FQGTGA. The V and J ends lost 5 bases and 5 bases, in that order; junction bases with no gene match: 5. The DNA read from the CDR3 is TGTGCCAGCAGCCCACGGACAGGGAACGAG. Protein: CASSPRTGNE. The full CDR3 protein is CASSPRTGNEQYF.

This clone has a count of ten or more. The read ends 3 residues shy of where the CDR3 ends; the end is completed using the germline J gene. The chain is built from TRBV11-2 and TRBJ1-1; the D gene is possibly TRBD1 (6 bases). The CDR3 is 13 residues long. Trimming took off 6 bases at V and 4 bases at J, with 12 bases between the two ends. The germline V gene has CDR1 SGHAT and CDR2 FQNNGV. The covered CDR3 bases are TGTGCCAGCAGGCCAACCAGGGGCACTGAA. Its translation: CASRPTRGTE. The full CDR3 is CASRPTRGTEAFF. Combining the CDR3 with reference TRBV11-2 and TRBJ1-1 gives the whole variable domain EAGVAQSPRYKIIEKRQSVAFWCNPISGHATLYWYQQILGQGPKLLIQFQNNGVVDDSQLPKDRFSAERLKGVDSTLKIQPAKLEDSAVYLCASRPTRGTEAFFGQGTRLTVV.

This clone has ten or more counts. The read ends 3 residues shy of where the CDR3 ends; the end is completed using the germline J gene. This chain joins TRBV5-1 and TRBJ2-2; tentatively, D is TRBD2 (6 bases). Per the germline V gene, CDR1 is SGHRS and CDR2 is YFSETQ. The V and J ends lost 0 bases and 6 bases respectively, with 9 bases between them. This CDR3 comprises 14 residues. The covered CDR3 bases are TGCGCCAGCAGCTTGGTTGCGGGGCCCGGGGAG. Its translation: CASSLVAGPGE. The CDR3 reads in full as CASSLVAGPGELFF. The variable domain in full, with the rest retrieved from reference TRBV5-1 and TRBJ2-2, is KAGVTQTPRYLIKTRGQQVTLSCSPISGHRSVSWYQQTPGQGLQFLFEYFSETQRNKGNFPGRFSGRQFSNSRSEMNVSTLELGDSALYLCASSLVAGPGELFFGEGSRLTVL.

The table lists this clone with many counts. The read ends 3 residues early relative to the CDR3; the germline J gene fills the gap. The chain uses TRBV7-2 and TRBJ2-7; TRBD2 agrees at 7 bases. J gave up 2 bases and V 4 bases, and 2 bases lay outside the gene matches. Germline loops: CDR1 SGHTA, CDR2 FQGNSA. The CDR3 loop spans 13 amino acids. The CDR3 loop is CASSSGLPYEQYF. The sequenced CDR3 bases are TGTGCCAGCAGCTCGGGACTACCCTACGAG.

This clone has at least ten counts. The sequence runs out 3 residues before the end of the CDR3; the remainder is reconstructed from the germline J gene. The V and J genes are TRBV5-6 and TRBJ1-5; no definite D call. V was pared by 1 base and J by 6 bases, with 5 bases between. The CDR3 runs 12 residues. Germline CDR1 and CDR2: SGHDT and YYEEEE. The CDR3 bases that were read are TGTGCCAGCAGCTTGAGCGGTCAGCCC. Protein product: CASSLSGQP. In full, the CDR3 reads CASSLSGQPQHF.

The covered CDR3 bases are TGTGCCAGCAGCTTAAATCCTCAGGTACAAGAGACC. The encoded protein is CASSLNPQVQET. The entire CDR3 protein is CASSLNPQVQETQYF. The chain uses TRBV11-2 and TRBJ2-5; no definite D call. The CDR3 end falls 3 residues outside the read, so it is completed with the germline J gene. From germline, CDR1 is SGHAT and CDR2 FQNNGV. This CDR3 is 15 amino acids long. V was pared by 2 bases and J by 2 bases, with 12 bases between.

There are many counts of this clone. With the read ending 3 residues before the CDR3 end, the germline J gene is used to fill in that end. The chain recombines TRBV11-3 with TRBJ1-1; TRBD1 agrees at 10 bases. The germline CDR1 and CDR2 sequences are SGHNT and YENEEA. V lost 1 base to trimming and J lost 1 base; unmatched junction nucleotides: 0. The CDR3 has 15 amino acids. This CDR3 is CASSLGDRGNTEAFF. The covered CDR3 bases are TGTGCCAGCAGCTTAGGGGACAGGGGGAACACTGAA.

This clone was observed many times. The missing CDR3 end, 3 residues past where the read stops, is filled in from the germline J gene. The V and J genes are TRBV19 and TRBJ2-7; D not resolved. Trimming removed 6 bases at V and 0 bases at J, with 9 bases between. Germline V gives CDR1 LNHDA, CDR2 SQIVND (reference sequence). The CDR3 totals 13 residues. The CDR3 loop is CASSLGSSYEQYF. The sequenced part of the CDR3 DNA is TGTGCCAGTAGCCTCGGTTCCTCCTACGAG. Drawing the rest from reference TRBV19 and TRBJ2-7, the complete variable domain is DGGITQSPKYLFRKEGQNVTLSCEQNLNHDAMYWYRQDPGQGLRLIYYSQIVNDFQKGDIAEGYSVSREKKESFPLTVTSAQKNPTAFYLCASSLGSSYEQYFGPGTRLTVT.

The table lists this clone with many counts. The CDR3 end is not reached by the read, which stops 3 residues before it; the germline J gene fills it in. This chain uses TRBV14 with TRBJ1-2; TRBD1 might be the D (5 bases). Per the germline V gene, CDR1 is SGHDN and CDR2 is FVKESK. The CDR3 loop spans 15 amino acids. V was shortened by 2 bases and J by 3 bases, with 13 bases between the two germline ends. The DNA read from the CDR3 is TGTGCCAGCAGCCAAAGGCCAGGGTTGGACTATGGC. Translation: CASSQRPGLDYG. The whole CDR3 sequence is CASSQRPGLDYGYTF.

This clone was seen at least ten times. The read ends 3 residues early relative to the CDR3; the germline J gene fills the gap. V is TRBV6-4 and J is TRBJ2-1, with 7 bases fitting TRBD1. Germline assignment: CDR1 MRHNA and CDR2 SNTAGT. CDR3 length: 15 amino acids. After removal of 3 bases from V and 0 bases from J, the junction contained 2 bases not matched to a gene. The chain's CDR3 is CASSEQGSSYNEQFF. CDR3 DNA (partial): TGTGCCAGCAGTGAACAGGGGAGCTCCTACAATGAG.

This clone was detected a few times. The read terminates 3 residues ahead of where the CDR3 ends, so the germline J gene completes it. The chain employs TRBV2 and TRBJ2-5; TRBD2 matches at 8 bases. The CDR3 contains 13 residues. Germline loops: CDR1 SNHLY, CDR2 FYNNEI. The V and J ends lost 11 bases and 1 base, in that order; junction bases with no gene match: 6. CDR3 DNA, as far as it was read: TGTGCCGGGACGGGGGGGCCCCAAGAGACC. The encoded protein is CAGTGGPQET. The whole CDR3 region reads CAGTGGPQETQYF.

The CDR3 is CSARDSPGLAGDEQYF. The CDR3 DNA, read in part, is TGCAGTGCTAGAGACTCTCCGGGACTAGCGGGAGACGAG. The rearrangement links TRBV20-1 to TRBJ2-7; 14 bases agree with TRBD2. From the germline J gene comes the end of the CDR3, since the read stops 3 residues before it. Looked up from germline, CDR1 is DFQATT and CDR2 is SNEGSKA (reference sequence). The CDR3 is 16 amino acids. J lost 5 bases, V lost 0 bases, and 6 bases had no gene match.

The sample holds many counts of this clone. The observed sequence ends 3 residues before the CDR3 terminus, with the missing tail filled in from the germline J gene. This chain joins TRBV30 and TRBJ2-7; perhaps TRBD2 as D (6 bases). Germline V gene data show CDR1 as GTSNPN and CDR2 as SVGIG (reference sequence). This CDR3 has 15 amino acids. Trimming left V 0 bases short and J 6 bases short, with 18 bases between. Incomplete CDR3 DNA: TGTGCCTGGAGTGTACGGGGGAGGAATTTCCGCGAG. This encodes CAWSVRGRNFRE. The whole CDR3 reads CAWSVRGRNFREQYF.

This clone was seen at least ten times. The CDR3 goes on 3 residues after the read ends, and that part is filled in from the germline J gene. The chain couples TRBV20-1 to TRBJ2-7, with 7 positions matching TRBD1. V was clipped by 0 bases and J by 3 bases; unmatched bases: 11. Germline-derived CDR1 and CDR2 are DFQATT and SNEGSKA (reference sequence). This CDR3 is 16 amino acids long. The CDR3 sequence: CSARDQKDRPFYEQYF. Partial CDR3 DNA: TGCAGTGCTAGAGATCAAAAGGACAGGCCCTTCTACGAG.

The table lists this clone with many counts. The CDR3 DNA, read in part, is TGTGCCAGCACCCAGGGGGCATACAATGAG. This gives the protein CASTQGAYNE. The full CDR3 protein is CASTQGAYNEQFF. V usage is TRBV7-2 and J usage is TRBJ2-1; TRBD1 aligns across 8 bases. The read gets to within 3 residues of the CDR3 end, and the germline J gene fills in the rest. CDR1 and CDR2 (germline): SGHTA, FQGNSA. This CDR3 spans 13 amino acids. Trimming at V came to 7 bases and at J to 4 bases, leaving 3 bases not matched to a gene. The entire variable domain, with the rest obtained from reference TRBV7-2 and TRBJ2-1, is as follows: GAGVSQSPSNKVTEKGKDVELRCDPISGHTALYWYRQSLGQGLEFLIYFQGNSAPDKSGLPSDRFSAERTGGSVSTLTIQRTQQEDSAVYLCASTQGAYNEQFFGPGTRLTVL.

In its sample, this clone was seen many times. The CDR3 end lies 3 residues beyond the end of the read and is filled in from the germline J gene. The rearrangement uses TRBV6-1 and TRBJ2-1, with 12 bases that match TRBD2. Looked up from germline, CDR1 is MNHNS and CDR2 is SASEGT. CDR3 length: 15 residues. Trimming took 5 bases from V and 6 from J; bases not matched to a gene: 5. The CDR3 protein is CASSKETSGGNEQFF. CDR3 DNA, as far as it was read: TGTGCCAGCAGTAAAGAGACTAGCGGGGGCAATGAG.

The sample holds many counts of this clone. The read stops 3 residues short of the end of the CDR3; the missing end is completed from the germline J gene. The genes are TRBV6-2 or TRBV6-3 and TRBJ2-7; D may be TRBD1 (5 bases). The CDR3 consists of 14 residues. Germline CDR1 reads MNHEY; CDR2 reads SVGEGT. V was trimmed by 2 bases and J by 3 bases, leaving 11 bases between them. The covered CDR3 bases are TGTGCCAGCAGTTACCCCCCCAGGGACTACGAG. It encodes CASSYPPRDYE. The whole CDR3 sequence reads CASSYPPRDYEQYF.

This clone was detected ten times or more. The read ends 3 residues shy of where the CDR3 ends; the end is completed using the germline J gene. The V and J genes are TRBV19 and TRBJ2-5; 9 positions match TRBD1. Germline V CDR1 and CDR2: LNHDA, SQIVND (reference sequence). CDR3 length: 15 amino acids. After removal of 5 bases from V and 4 bases from J, the junction contained 8 bases not matched to a gene. The CDR3 DNA, read in part, is TGTGCCAGTAGTTCCGGGACAGGGTCGGCAGAGACC. Residues: CASSSGTGSAET. The full CDR3 protein reads CASSSGTGSAETQYF.